The rows below give T cell receptor beta chains drawn from one sample of a study of patients and donors after allogeneic stem cell transplantation. MiXCR was run by TCRdb on the RT-PCR reads, yielding one entry per CDR3 protein. The profile shows roughly 190,000 distinct CDR3 sequences, around two fifths of them singletons. Material for sequencing was blood, either unsorted or a sorted T cell fraction (not recorded which). The receptors here all came from a human donor who was either an allogeneic HSCT recipient or a stem cell or donor lymphocyte infusion donor (not recorded which). It is not recorded whose cells these are; they may come from a transplant donor. CDR3s include the opening cysteine and the closing phenylalanine or tryptophan. A D gene is named only where the DNA matches it firmly. Expanded clones get a size class; other rows say once, few or many, or leave the size out.

TGTGCCATCAGTGAGGTGGATAGCGGGAGTGGGGGCACAGATACGCAGTATTTT	CAISEVDSGSGGTDTQYF	-	TRBJ2-3	TRBD2	TRBV10-3	18
TGTGCCAGCAGAGAAGCGGACCACTCCTACAATGAGCAGTTCTTC	CASREADHSYNEQFF	few	TRBJ2-1	-	TRBV2	15
TGTGCCACCAGCACTTTTCCGGGTACGCAGTATTTT	CATSTFPGTQYF	-	TRBJ2-3	-	TRBV15	12
TGTGCCAGCAGCTCCAAAACGTTGGCGGGGATTACCTACACAGATACGCAGTATTTT	CASSSKTLAGITYTDTQYF	-	TRBJ2-3	-	TRBV11-2	19
TGTGCCAGCAGCTTAGTCTGGGGGAGCTCCTACAATGAGCAGTTCTTC	CASSLVWGSSYNEQFF	-	TRBJ2-1	-	TRBV7-6	16
TGTGCCAGCAGGGGGGTCAACGAGCAGTACTTC	CASRGVNEQYF	few	TRBJ2-7	-	TRBV12-3/TRBV12-4	11
TGTGCCAGCAGTTACGGCCGGCTAGGCTCCTACGAGCAGTACTTC	CASSYGRLGSYEQYF	-	TRBJ2-7	-	TRBV6-5	15
TGTGCCAGCAGTTACTCGAGAGCAGGGGGTAGGGAGCAGTTCTTC	CASSYSRAGGREQFF	-	TRBJ2-1	TRBD1	TRBV6-7	15
TGCGCCAGCAGCCTGGACTCCCCTATTGACATTCAGTACTTC	CASSLDSPIDIQYF	-	TRBJ2-4	-	TRBV5-1	14
TGTGCCACCAGCAGAGATCTGGGAGCTGGAACTGAAGCTTTCTTT	CATSRDLGAGTEAFF	many	TRBJ1-1	-	TRBV15	15
TGTGCCAGCAGTTCGCCCTCGGGGCAGGGGAATTCACCCCTCCACTTT	CASSSPSGQGNSPLHF	-	TRBJ1-6	-	TRBV5-8	16
TGCAGCGTTGTTGGGACAGGGCGTGTAGTTCGAAACACTGAAGCTTTCTTT	CSVVGTGRVVRNTEAFF	-	TRBJ1-1	TRBD1	TRBV29-1	17
TGTGCCAGCGCTAGGGAGAGCTATGGCTACACCTTC	CASARESYGYTF	many	TRBJ1-2	-	TRBV4-2	12
TGTGCCAGCAGTTTTACAGGGGGGTCCTACTATGGCTACACCTTC	CASSFTGGSYYGYTF	few	TRBJ1-2	TRBD1	TRBV27	15
TGTGCCAGCAGCGTAGAGGGCAGGGGAGGAGAAAAACTGTTTTTT	CASSVEGRGGEKLFF	-	TRBJ1-4	-	TRBV9	15
TGTGCCAGCAGCAACTCGGTCGAGCCTGGAAACACCATATATTTT	CASSNSVEPGNTIYF	many	TRBJ1-3	-	TRBV5-6	15
TGCAGTGCTAGAGAGTCCAATCAGCCCCAGCATTTT	CSARESNQPQHF	few	TRBJ1-5	-	TRBV20-1	12
TGTGCCAGCACCCCAGGGAGGGGATACACTGAAGCTTTCTTT	CASTPGRGYTEAFF	few	TRBJ1-1	-	TRBV28	14
TGCGCCAGCAGTCGATGGGCCGCCTTGTGGTATGAAAAACTGTTTTTT	CASSRWAALWYEKLFF	-	TRBJ1-4	-	TRBV4-1	16
TGCAGCGTCCCTGGGGGTGGATTTGAAGCTTTCTTT	CSVPGGGFEAFF	-	TRBJ1-1	-	TRBV29-1	12
TGTGCCTGGAGTGTACTCGGGGCCCCAAATCAGCCCCAGCATTTT	CAWSVLGAPNQPQHF	few	TRBJ1-5	-	TRBV30	15
TGCAGCGTTGAACCAGGGAATGAGCAGTTCTTC	CSVEPGNEQFF	few	TRBJ2-1	-	TRBV29-1	11
TGCAGTGCTAGTGACAGAAACGAGCAGTACTTC	CSASDRNEQYF	-	TRBJ2-7	-	TRBV20-1	11
TGCGCCAGCAGCTTGGAGACTAGCGGGATTTACAATGAGCAGTTCTTC	CASSLETSGIYNEQFF	-	TRBJ2-1	TRBD2	TRBV5-1	16
TGTGCCAGCAGCTTAATCGGGACCCTTAGCGGGAGGGGCTACAATGAGCAGTTCTTC	CASSLIGTLSGRGYNEQFF	-	TRBJ2-1	TRBD2	TRBV7-3	19
TGCGCCAGCAGCTTGGTTCTGGTCGGCTCCTACAATGAGCAGTTCTTC	CASSLVLVGSYNEQFF	few	TRBJ2-1	-	TRBV5-1	16
TGTGCCACCGGGGAAGAATCCTACGAGCAGTACTTC	CATGEESYEQYF	-	TRBJ2-7	-	TRBV6-2/TRBV6-3	12
TGTGCCAGCAGTTCACTTGGACCCCACGTTGAAGCTTTCTTT	CASSSLGPHVEAFF	few	TRBJ1-1	-	TRBV7-2	14
TGCAGCGTTGGCGGTCCCAATGAAAAACTGTTTTTT	CSVGGPNEKLFF	few	TRBJ1-4	-	TRBV29-1	12
TGTGCCAGCAGCCATTGGGGCCGGGGGAACACCGGGGAGCTGTTTTTT	CASSHWGRGNTGELFF	once	TRBJ2-2	-	TRBV14	16
TGTGCCAGCAGTGCCCTCGTGGGATATAGCACAGATACGCAGTATTTT	CASSALVGYSTDTQYF	once	TRBJ2-3	-	TRBV6-1	16
TGTGCCTGTCTCCACGGGGCTGGCTACACCTTC	CACLHGAGYTF	few	TRBJ1-2	-	TRBV30	11
TGTGCCAGCAGCTTAGGGACTAGCGGTCAAGAGACCCAGTACTTC	CASSLGTSGQETQYF	-	TRBJ2-5	TRBD2	TRBV11-3	15
TGCGCCAGCAGCCAATCGAGGATCTGGCGGGATCTGGGGACCCAGTACTTC	CASSQSRIWRDLGTQYF	-	TRBJ2-5	-	TRBV4-1	17
TGCAGCGTTGAGACTAGCGGGAGCGCCGGGGAGCTGTTTTTT	CSVETSGSAGELFF	-	TRBJ2-2	TRBD2	TRBV29-1	14
TGCAGTGCTGTCCGGTGGACTAGCGGGGCATCCTACAATGAGCAGTTCTTC	CSAVRWTSGASYNEQFF	-	TRBJ2-1	TRBD2	TRBV20-1	17
TGTGCCAGCAGCTTAGCGCAAAGTGGTGAAAAACTGTTTTTT	CASSLAQSGEKLFF	-	TRBJ1-4	-	TRBV7-9	14
TGTGCCAGCAACCTAGGCACTGAAGCTTTCTTT	CASNLGTEAFF	few	TRBJ1-1	-	TRBV12-3/TRBV12-4	11
TGCAGCGTCATAAACACTGAAGCTTTCTTT	CSVINTEAFF	-	TRBJ1-1	-	TRBV29-1	10
TGCGCCAGCAGCTTGGGTGCGACAGGGAAAAGCGAGCAGTACTTC	CASSLGATGKSEQYF	few	TRBJ2-7	TRBD1	TRBV5-1	15
TGTGCCATCAGGGAGGGTTACGAGCAGTACTTC	CAIREGYEQYF	few	TRBJ2-7	-	TRBV10-3	11
TGCAGTGCGCCGACTAGCGGCACAGATACGCAGTATTTT	CSAPTSGTDTQYF	once	TRBJ2-3	TRBD2	TRBV20-1	13
TGTGCCAGCAGCTCCCCGACAGGGGGCCGGGAGACCCAGTACTTC	CASSSPTGGRETQYF	few	TRBJ2-5	TRBD1	TRBV28	15
TGTGCCAGCAGCATACAGGGAGGGGATGAAAAACTGTTTTTT	CASSIQGGDEKLFF	few	TRBJ1-4	-	TRBV6-5	14
TGCGCCAGCAGCCCCAGACAGGGTCACAATGAGCAGTTCTTC	CASSPRQGHNEQFF	-	TRBJ2-1	TRBD1	TRBV5-1	14
TGTGCCAGCAGTTTTTATGATGGCATGGCTCCCCTTTACAATGAGCAGTTCTTC	CASSFYDGMAPLYNEQFF	-	TRBJ2-1	-	TRBV12-3/TRBV12-4	18
TGTGCCAGCAGTTTAGTCGAGGGAGTCAACTACGAGCAGTACTTC	CASSLVEGVNYEQYF	-	TRBJ2-7	-	TRBV12-3/TRBV12-4	15
TGCAGCGTTGAAGGCTGGGAAAGCGACACTGAAGCTTTCTTT	CSVEGWESDTEAFF	few	TRBJ1-1	-	TRBV29-1	14
TGTGCCAGCAGCAGGCCCGAGACAGCTGCTGGAAACACCATATATTTT	CASSRPETAAGNTIYF	-	TRBJ1-3	-	TRBV7-2	16
TGTGCCAGCAGTTCCCCACGTTTAGCGGGACGGTACAATGAGCAGTTCTTC	CASSSPRLAGRYNEQFF	few	TRBJ2-1	TRBD2	TRBV12-3/TRBV12-4	17
TGTGCCAGCAGCTTGGCCACGGGACGGTACACTGAAGCTTTCTTT	CASSLATGRYTEAFF	few	TRBJ1-1	-	TRBV5-6	15
TGTGCCAGCAGTATAATACAGGGGGCTCAGCCCCAGCATTTT	CASSIIQGAQPQHF	few	TRBJ1-5	TRBD1	TRBV27	14
TGCAGCGTTGGGACCGCCCTAGGGCAGTACTTC	CSVGTALGQYF	few	TRBJ2-7	-	TRBV29-1	11
TGTGCCAGCAGATCAAGGGGAGTAGCTTTCTTT	CASRSRGVAFF	-	TRBJ1-1	-	TRBV6-2/TRBV6-3	11